This is a list of T cell receptor beta chains from one sample in a study of shared clonotypes between healthy human individuals. Generated by immunoSEQ multiplex PCR, the TCRdb table keeps only in-frame clones and is missing some. The repertoire includes some 690,000 clones, about 90% of them detected once, and roughly 36% sits in the top ten. Sequencing was carried out using memory CD8+ T cells from PBMCs. The source is a man aged 18-30 years in good health. Some clones in this sample may be carry-over from other donors' samples. The CDR3 runs from the conserved cysteine through the conserved F or W. D genes are given only for firm matches. Size is stated for part of the rows, as once, few or many counts, or as a class when the clone is expanded.

>NA|TRBV9|TRBJ2-7|NA
TGTGCCAGCAGCGTAGGAAGCGGGCGAATGTACGAGCAGTACTTC
CASSVGSGRMYEQYF
>NA|TRBV7-2|TRBJ1-4|NA
TGTGCCAGCAGCCTTAATGCGGAACTGTTTTTT
CASSLNAELFF
>NA|TRBV29-1|TRBJ2-3|NA
TGCAGCGTTCCGGACCTCACAGATACGCAGTATTTT
CSVPDLTDTQYF
>once|TRBV29-1|TRBJ2-7|NA
TGCAGCGTTGAAGATGGGGCAGAGAACTACGAGCAGTACTTC
CSVEDGAENYEQYF
>NA|TRBV14|TRBJ2-1|NA
TGTGCCAGCAGCCAAGGGGGGGCCTACAATGAGCAGTTCTTC
CASSQGGAYNEQFF
>once|TRBV5-5|TRBJ1-2|TRBD1
TGTGCCAGCAGCTTGGCCGGGACAGTGATCTATGGCTACACCTTC
CASSLAGTVIYGYTF
>NA|TRBV19|TRBJ2-7|TRBD1
TGTGCCAGTAGCCGGGACAGGGGATCCTACGAGCAGTACTTC
CASSRDRGSYEQYF
>NA|TRBV4-2|TRBJ2-7|TRBD2
TGTGCCAGCAGCCAAGTTTATCCTAGCGGGAGCAACGAGCAGTACTTC
CASSQVYPSGSNEQYF
>NA|TRBV28|TRBJ2-1|NA
TGTGCCAGCAGTTTATTTTCGCCAGGGACAAATGAGCAGTTCTTC
CASSLFSPGTNEQFF
>NA|TRBV6-1|TRBJ2-7|TRBD1
TGTGCCAGCAGTGAAGGGCAGGGGGCGCTTCCCTACGAGCAGTACTTC
CASSEGQGALPYEQYF
>NA|TRBV7-8|TRBJ1-2|TRBD1
TGTGCCAGCAGCTTCGGGGGGACAGTTAACGATGGCTACACCTTC
CASSFGGTVNDGYTF
>NA|TRBV28|TRBJ2-4|NA
TGTGCCAGCAGTGGACGCAGGGAAAACATTCAGTACTTC
CASSGRRENIQYF
>NA|TRBV7-9|TRBJ1-2|NA
TGTGCCAGCAGCTTAGGGGCAGGGCAAGGCTACACCTTC
CASSLGAGQGYTF